The 24 T cell receptor beta chains given below trace back to one sample, sequenced in a study of T cells in localized non-small cell lung cancer (dated by TCRdb to the early 2020s). Libraries were prepared through the immunoSEQ multiplex PCR assay. Here the immuneACCESS table is served through TCRdb, limited to in-frame sequences with V and J called. Missing clones are a known gap in these copies; in checked studies unresolved V genes cover under half, and the rest lacks a known reason. The sample yields about 40,000 clones; approximately 86% were counted once. The top ten constitute 5.5% to 6.5% of the sample. Sequencing was performed on peripheral blood, taken before any cancer treatment. Source of these receptors: a man aged 40-75 years with stage I lung adenocarcinoma.

This chain connects TRBV15 to TRBJ1-1; 11 bases line up with TRBD1. There are 15 residues in the CDR3. Germline V gene data show CDR1 as LNHNV and CDR2 as YYDKDF (reference sequence). V gave up 6 bases and J gave up 3 bases; unmatched junction bases: 6. The CDR3 sequence is CATRRDRGTHTEAFF. CDR3 DNA sequence: TGTGCCACCAGGAGGGACAGGGGGACGCACACTGAAGCTTTCTTT.

J is TRBJ2-4 and V is TRBV7-5; the table assigns TRBD1, which was not confirmed against the DNA. TRBV7-5 is recorded as a pseudogene. The CDR3 has 20 residues. Here the CDR3 DNA reads TGTGTCAGAAGCACCTCACCACCGGGACAGGAGTGTGGAGCCAAAAACATTCAGTACTTC. Translation gives CVRSTSPPGQECGAKNIQYF.

CDR3 amino acids: CASSLDLRTETQYF. The CDR3 DNA reads TGTGCCAGCAGCTTAGATCTGCGTACGGAGACCCAGTACTTC. The V gene is TRBV11-2, the J gene TRBJ2-5, with D uncertain. From germline, CDR1 is SGHAT and CDR2 FQNNGV. The CDR3 extends over 14 amino acids. The ends were cut back, 0 bases at V and 5 bases at J, with 10 bases in the middle.

This clone was detected only a few times. J is TRBJ2-5 and V is TRBV7-9; no reliable D call. The CDR3 length is 12 residues. Trimming removed 2 bases at V and 3 bases at J, with 4 bases between. Germline-derived CDR1 and CDR2 are SEHNR and FQNEAQ (reference sequence). CDR3 in amino acids: CASSLIEETQYF. CDR3 nucleotides: TGTGCCAGCAGCTTAATAGAAGAGACCCAGTACTTC. Supplemented by reference TRBV7-9 and TRBJ2-5, the full variable domain reads DTGVSQNPRHKITKRGQNVTFRCDPISEHNRLYWYRQTLGQGPEFLTYFQNEAQLEKSRLLSDRFSAERPKGSFSTLEIQRTEQGDSAMYLCASSLIEETQYFGPGTRLLVL.

The rearrangement uses TRBV19 and TRBJ2-3, with TRBD1 matching 9 bases. The germline V gene encodes CDR1 LNHDA and CDR2 SQIVND (reference sequence). This CDR3 region has 13 residues. V shed 6 bases and J 4 bases; nucleotides not matched to a gene: 2. The CDR3 region has the DNA TGTGCCAGTAGCTACAGGGGGCCAGATACGCAGTATTTT. Protein sequence: CASSYRGPDTQYF.

The chain couples TRBV28 to TRBJ1-1; D remains ambiguous. The CDR3 length is 12 residues. Trimming left V 2 bases short and J 8 bases short, with 9 bases between. Germline V gene data show CDR1 as MDHEN and CDR2 as SYDVKM. The CDR3 reads CASSLRGQEAFF. CDR3 sequence (DNA): TGTGCCAGCAGTTTACGCGGCCAAGAAGCTTTCTTT.

This chain links TRBV28 with TRBJ2-4; D may be TRBD1 or TRBD2 (5 bases each). The CDR3 length is 15 residues. CDR1 and CDR2 from the germline V gene are MDHEN and SYDVKM. Deletions cut 8 bases from V and 1 base from J, with 15 bases between. The CDR3 reads CASESWGLAKNIQYF. The CDR3 DNA follows: TGTGCCAGCGAGTCCTGGGGGTTGGCCAAAAACATTCAGTACTTC.

The chain is built from TRBV6-4 and TRBJ2-7; D is undetermined. Trimming took 0 bases from V and 5 from J, leaving 14 bases between them. CDR3 length: 15 amino acids. CDR1 is MRHNA, CDR2 SNTAGT, per germline. The CDR3 spells CASSDSEPCLNEQYF. DNA of the CDR3: TGTGCCAGCAGTGACTCGGAACCTTGCTTGAACGAGCAGTACTTC.

J is TRBJ1-5 and V is TRBV19, with 9 bases identical to TRBD1. The CDR3 has 16 amino acids. Trimming at V came to 4 bases and at J to 6 bases, leaving 10 bases not matched to a gene. Germline-derived CDR1 and CDR2 are LNHDA and SQIVND (reference sequence). For the CDR3, the DNA is TGTGCCAGTAGTAAACAGGACAGGGGAAGAGGTCAGCCCCAGCATTTT. Translated, it gives CASSKQDRGRGQPQHF.

This clone was observed a single time. The gene calls are TRBV7-2 and TRBJ2-7, with D perhaps matching TRBD1 (6 bases). Germline CDR1 is SGHTA and CDR2 is FQGNSA. The V gene lost 1 base and the J gene lost 4 bases, with 14 bases spanning the gap. The CDR3 consists of 15 residues. The chain's CDR3 is CASSLGLGASYEQYF. The CDR3 DNA reads as TGTGCCAGCAGCTTAGGGCTGGGGGCTTCGTACGAGCAGTACTTC. Combining the CDR3 with reference TRBV7-2 and TRBJ2-7 gives the whole variable domain GAGVSQSPSNKVTEKGKDVELRCDPISGHTALYWYRQSLGQGLEFLIYFQGNSAPDKSGLPSDRFSAERTGGSVSTLTIQRTQQEDSAVYLCASSLGLGASYEQYFGPGTRLTVT.

This clone was counted only a few times. CDR3 sequence: CSVDSYQETQYF. The DNA of the CDR3 is TGCAGCGTTGACAGTTACCAAGAGACCCAGTACTTC. The chain is built from TRBV29-1 and TRBJ2-5; D not certain. CDR1 is SQVTM and CDR2 is ANQGSEA in the germline V gene. CDR3 size: 12 residues. V dropped 3 bases and J dropped 0 bases, with 5 bases sitting between them.

The rearrangement joins TRBV9 to TRBJ2-3; D call uncertain. This CDR3 is 15 amino acids long. The germline V gene has CDR1 SGDLS and CDR2 YYNGEE. Trimming removed 3 bases from V and 5 bases from J, with 16 bases in between. The CDR3 spells CASSGSKVVQDTQYF. The CDR3 DNA sequence: TGTGCCAGCAGCGGAAGTAAAGTGGTCCAAGATACGCAGTATTTT.

The rearrangement uses TRBV5-6 and TRBJ2-5; 7 bases map to TRBD2. Germline CDR1 and CDR2: SGHDT and YYEEEE. The CDR3 runs to 15 residues. The V segment lost 0 bases and the J segment 2 bases; nucleotides outside the gene matches: 4. The CDR3 bases are TGTGCCAGCAGCTTGGCAGGGAGGGGACAAGAGACCCAGTACTTC. Translating it yields CASSLAGRGQETQYF.

The chain combines TRBV11-2 with TRBJ2-4, with a weak D call TRBD1 (5 bases). The CDR3 covers 14 residues. V dropped 5 bases and J dropped 4 bases, with 12 bases sitting between them. Germline V gene sequence: CDR1 SGHAT, CDR2 FQNNGV. CDR3 nucleotides: TGTGCCAGCAGCCCAGGGCCCACTAAAAACATTCAGTACTTC. Translation: CASSPGPTKNIQYF.

The chain joins TRBV5-6 to TRBJ1-6; D is possibly TRBD1 (5 bases). The ends were cut back, 0 bases at V and 12 bases at J, with 22 bases in the middle. The CDR3 is 17 residues long. Germline V gene lookup returns CDR1 SGHDT and CDR2 YYEEEE. The CDR3 loop reads CASSLEERGLAEEPLHF. In DNA form, the CDR3 reads TGTGCCAGCAGCTTGGAGGAGAGGGGACTAGCTGAGGAACCCCTCCACTTT.

This clone was counted once. The chain is built from TRBV4-3 and TRBJ1-1; D not certain. This CDR3 comprises 15 residues. Germline CDR1 and CDR2: LGHNA and YSLEER. Between the trimmed V and J ends, which lost 0 bases and 5 bases, there was a span of 13 bases. CDR3 bases: TGCGCCAGCAGCCAAGACCCCAGTGGGAAAACTGAAGCTTTCTTT. It is translated as CASSQDPSGKTEAFF.

The CDR3 loop is CASSLAAGKGEKLFF. CDR3 DNA sequence: TGTGCCAGCAGCTTAGCGGCAGGGAAGGGAGAAAAACTGTTTTTT. The chain carries TRBV7-9 and TRBJ1-4; D possibly corresponds to TRBD1 (5 bases). Deletions cut 0 bases from V and 8 bases from J, with 13 bases between. CDR1 is SEHNR and CDR2 is FQNEAQ in the germline V gene (reference sequence). The CDR3 sequence is 15 residues long.

This clone was observed a few times. The chain recombines TRBV7-8 with TRBJ2-5, with 12 bases lining up with TRBD2. V trimming: 5 bases; J trimming: 1 base; junction bases outside the gene matches: 5. The CDR3 is made up of 16 amino acids. The germline gives CDR1 SGHVS, CDR2 FQNEAQ. The CDR3 is CASSTGTSGFQETQYF. The CDR3 bases are TGTGCCAGCAGCACAGGGACTAGCGGGTTCCAAGAGACCCAGTACTTC. The entire variable domain, with the rest obtained from reference TRBV7-8 and TRBJ2-5, is as follows: GAGVSQSPRYKVAKRGQDVALRCDPISGHVSLFWYQQALGQGPEFLTYFQNEAQLDKSGLPSDRFFAERPEGSVSTLKIQRTQQEDSAVYLCASSTGTSGFQETQYFGPGTRLLVL.

The chain joins TRBV29-1 to TRBJ1-2; weak D call: TRBD1 (6 bases). The CDR3 contains 13 residues. In germline, CDR1 is SQVTM, CDR2 ANQGSEA. V gave up 4 bases and J gave up 9 bases, with 18 bases separating them. The CDR3 nucleotides are TGCAGCGTTGGTAGCTGGACAGCCAGTAGCTACACCTTC. Translated, it gives CSVGSWTASSYTF.

This clone was observed a few times. The CDR3 coding sequence is TGTGCCAGCAGCTTCCTAGCGGGAGGAGGGAGGAGCACAGATACGCAGTATTTT. This gives the protein CASSFLAGGGRSTDTQYF. J is TRBJ2-3 and V is TRBV7-2, with TRBD2 matching over 11 bases. The V gene's germline CDR1 is SGHTA and CDR2 FQGNSA. V lost 3 bases and J lost 0; bases outside the gene matches: 8. This CDR3 has 18 residues. The full variable domain, with the rest looked up from reference TRBV7-2 and TRBJ2-3, is GAGVSQSPSNKVTEKGKDVELRCDPISGHTALYWYRQSLGQGLEFLIYFQGNSAPDKSGLPSDRFSAERTGGSVSTLTIQRTQQEDSAVYLCASSFLAGGGRSTDTQYFGPGTRLTVL.

The J gene is TRBJ2-2, the V gene TRBV9, with 7 bases matching TRBD1. CDR1 SGDLS and CDR2 YYNGEE come from the germline V gene. After removal of 4 bases from V and 3 bases from J, the junction contained 6 bases not matched to a gene. This CDR3 region has 15 residues. Here the CDR3 reads CASSIGQAHTGELFF. The CDR3 region has the DNA TGTGCCAGCAGCATCGGACAGGCCCACACCGGGGAGCTGTTTTTT.

The chain is built from TRBV4-3 and TRBJ2-3, with D tentatively TRBD2 (6 bases). Trimming removed 4 bases from V and 3 bases from J, with 17 bases in between. From germline, CDR1 is LGHNA and CDR2 YSLEER. The CDR3 is 16 residues long. The CDR3, as DNA: TGCGCCAGCAGCCCGCTAGTCTCCGCGGGGACAGATACGCAGTATTTT. This translates into CASSPLVSAGTDTQYF.

V is TRBV6-5 and J is TRBJ2-3; 7 bases match TRBD2. Trimming took 3 bases from V and 4 from J; bases not matched to a gene: 4. The CDR3 spans 14 residues. The V gene's germline CDR1 is MNHEY and CDR2 SVGAGI. The CDR3 DNA reads TGTGCCAGCAGTTATAGGACTAGTGCAGATACGCAGTATTTT. Its translation: CASSYRTSADTQYF.

The chain employs TRBV2 and TRBJ2-2, with unresolved D. Germline V gene sequence: CDR1 SNHLY, CDR2 FYNNEI. V lost 6 bases, J lost 7 bases, and 21 bases lay in between. The CDR3 is 16 amino acids. This CDR3 is CASRKETYLLGGELFF. The CDR3 bases are TGTGCCAGCAGAAAAGAAACATACCTCCTTGGCGGGGAGCTGTTTTTT.